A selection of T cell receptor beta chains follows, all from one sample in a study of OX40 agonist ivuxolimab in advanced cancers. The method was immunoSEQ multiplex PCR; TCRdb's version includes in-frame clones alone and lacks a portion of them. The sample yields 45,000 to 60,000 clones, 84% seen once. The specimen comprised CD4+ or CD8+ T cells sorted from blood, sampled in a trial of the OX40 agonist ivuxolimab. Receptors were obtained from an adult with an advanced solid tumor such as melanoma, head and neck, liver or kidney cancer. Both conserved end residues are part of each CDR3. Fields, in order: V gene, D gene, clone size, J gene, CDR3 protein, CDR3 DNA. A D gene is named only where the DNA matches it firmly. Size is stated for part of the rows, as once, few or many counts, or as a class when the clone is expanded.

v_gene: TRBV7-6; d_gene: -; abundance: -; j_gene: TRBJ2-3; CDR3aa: CASSLAGQGFTDTQYF; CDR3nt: TGTGCCAGCAGCTTAGCGGGGCAGGGATTCACAGATACGCAGTATTTT
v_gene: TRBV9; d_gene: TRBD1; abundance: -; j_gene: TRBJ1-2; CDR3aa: CASSPDRKGATYGYTF; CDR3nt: TGTGCCAGCAGCCCAGACCGGAAGGGGGCGACCTATGGCTACACCTTC
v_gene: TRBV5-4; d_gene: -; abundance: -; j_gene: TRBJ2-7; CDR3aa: CASSLGQDYEQYF; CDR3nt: TGTGCCAGCAGCTTGGGACAGGACTACGAGCAGTACTTC
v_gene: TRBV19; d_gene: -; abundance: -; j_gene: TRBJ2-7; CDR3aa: CASSSGTGDYEQYF; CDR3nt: TGTGCCAGTAGTAGCGGGACGGGGGACTACGAGCAGTACTTC
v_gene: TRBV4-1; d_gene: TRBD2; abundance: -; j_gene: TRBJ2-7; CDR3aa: CASSHDPGLISYEQYF; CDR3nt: TGCGCCAGCAGCCACGACCCGGGACTAATTTCCTACGAGCAGTACTTC
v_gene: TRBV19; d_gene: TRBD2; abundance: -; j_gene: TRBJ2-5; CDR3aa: CASRTGTTYGETQYF; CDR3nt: TGTGCCAGTAGAACCGGGACTACTTACGGGGAGACCCAGTACTTC
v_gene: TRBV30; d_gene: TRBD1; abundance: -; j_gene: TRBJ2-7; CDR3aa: CAWSVPGTGYEQYF; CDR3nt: TGTGCCTGGAGTGTACCAGGGACAGGGTACGAGCAGTACTTC
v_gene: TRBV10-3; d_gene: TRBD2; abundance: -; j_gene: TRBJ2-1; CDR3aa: CAISEGTSGNEQFF; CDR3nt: TGTGCCATCAGTGAAGGGACTAGCGGGAATGAGCAGTTCTTC
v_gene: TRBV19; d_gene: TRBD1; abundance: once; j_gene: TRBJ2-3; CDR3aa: CASSLGQGAGDTQYF; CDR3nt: TGTGCCAGTAGTTTGGGACAGGGGGCTGGAGATACGCAGTATTTT
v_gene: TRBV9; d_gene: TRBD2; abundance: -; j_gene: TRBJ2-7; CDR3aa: CASSGGTSSTYEQYF; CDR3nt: TGTGCCAGCAGCGGGGGGACTAGCAGTACCTACGAGCAGTACTTC
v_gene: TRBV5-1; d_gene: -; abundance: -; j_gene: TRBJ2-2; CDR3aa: CASSSAGLHTGELFF; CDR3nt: TGCGCCAGCAGCAGCGCCGGGCTACACACCGGGGAGCTGTTTTTT
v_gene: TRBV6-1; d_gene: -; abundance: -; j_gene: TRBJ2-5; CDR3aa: CAISGLSQETQYF; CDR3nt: TGTGCCATCTCTGGACTCTCGCAAGAGACCCAGTACTTC
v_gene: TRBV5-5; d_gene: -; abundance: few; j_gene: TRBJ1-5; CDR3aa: CASSLSYGNGNQPQHF; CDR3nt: TGTGCCAGCAGCTTGTCGTACGGGAATGGGAATCAGCCCCAGCATTTT
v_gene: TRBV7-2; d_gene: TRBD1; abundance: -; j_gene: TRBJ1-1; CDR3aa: CASSLTGGGWGTEAFF; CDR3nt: TGTGCCAGCAGCTTAACAGGGGGCGGGTGGGGAACTGAAGCTTTCTTT
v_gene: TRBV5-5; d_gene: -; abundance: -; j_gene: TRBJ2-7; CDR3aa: CASSLGVGTYEQYF; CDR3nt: TGTGCCAGCAGCTTGGGTGTAGGGACCTACGAGCAGTACTTC
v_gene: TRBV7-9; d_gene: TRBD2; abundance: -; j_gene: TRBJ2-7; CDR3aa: CASSSPGGGYEQYF; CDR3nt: TGTGCCAGCAGCTCCCCGGGGGGGGGCTACGAGCAGTACTTC
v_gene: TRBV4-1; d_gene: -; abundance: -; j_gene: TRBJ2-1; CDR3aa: CASSQDKGGNEQFF; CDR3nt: TGCGCCAGCAGCCAAGATAAGGGAGGTAATGAGCAGTTCTTC
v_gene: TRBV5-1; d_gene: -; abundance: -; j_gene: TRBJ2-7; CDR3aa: CASSWGEEQYF; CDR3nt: TGCGCCAGCAGCTGGGGCGAGGAGCAGTACTTC
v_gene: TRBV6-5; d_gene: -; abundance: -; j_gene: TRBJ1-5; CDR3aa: CASSPGGGQPQHF; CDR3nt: TGTGCCAGCAGTCCGGGGGGAGGTCAGCCCCAGCATTTT
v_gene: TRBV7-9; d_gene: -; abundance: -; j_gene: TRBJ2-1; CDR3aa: CASSFGSGSYNEQFF; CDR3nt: TGTGCCAGCAGCTTCGGGTCCGGCTCCTACAATGAGCAGTTCTTC
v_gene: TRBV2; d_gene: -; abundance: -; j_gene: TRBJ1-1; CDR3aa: CASSGNFRTTFFPEAFF; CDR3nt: TGTGCCAGCAGTGGAAATTTTAGGACAACTTTTTTCCCTGAAGCTTTCTTT
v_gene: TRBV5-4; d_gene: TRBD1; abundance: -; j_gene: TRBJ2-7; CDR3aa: CASSLWDSVYEQYF; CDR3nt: TGTGCCAGCAGCTTGTGGGACAGTGTGTACGAGCAGTACTTC
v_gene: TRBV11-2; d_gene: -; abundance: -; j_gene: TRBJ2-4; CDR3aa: CASSLLMGGTSKNIQYF; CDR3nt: TGTGCCAGCAGCTTATTGATGGGGGGTACGTCCAAAAACATTCAGTACTTC
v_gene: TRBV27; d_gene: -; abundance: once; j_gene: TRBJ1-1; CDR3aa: CASSLWPGDEAFF; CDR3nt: TGTGCCAGCAGTTTATGGCCGGGGGACGAAGCTTTCTTT
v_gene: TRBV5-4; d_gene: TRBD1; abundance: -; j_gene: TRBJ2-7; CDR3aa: CASSQDLRTGGNEQYF; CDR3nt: TGCGCCAGCAGCCAAGATCTAAGGACAGGGGGAAACGAGCAGTACTTC
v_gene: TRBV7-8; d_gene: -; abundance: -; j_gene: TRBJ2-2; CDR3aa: CASSLASKAGELFF; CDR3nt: TGTGCCAGCAGCTTAGCTAGTAAGGCCGGGGAGCTGTTTTTT
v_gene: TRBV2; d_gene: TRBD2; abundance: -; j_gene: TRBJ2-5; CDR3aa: CASSLAGPGETQYF; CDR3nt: TGTGCCAGCAGCCTAGCGGGGCCCGGGGAGACCCAGTACTTC
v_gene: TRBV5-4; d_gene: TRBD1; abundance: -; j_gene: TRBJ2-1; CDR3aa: CASSDRVYNEQFF; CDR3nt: TGTGCCAGCAGCGACAGGGTATACAATGAGCAGTTCTTC
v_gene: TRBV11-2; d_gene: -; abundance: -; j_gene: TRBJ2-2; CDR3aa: CASSLRGGNTGELFF; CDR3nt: TGTGCCAGCAGCTTACGGGGAGGGAACACCGGGGAGCTGTTTTTT
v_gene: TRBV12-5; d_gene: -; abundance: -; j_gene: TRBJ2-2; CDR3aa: CASGLTPTNTGELFF; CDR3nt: TGTGCTAGTGGTTTGACCCCTACGAACACCGGGGAGCTGTTTTTT
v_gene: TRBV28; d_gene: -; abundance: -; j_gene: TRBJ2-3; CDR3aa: CASSLNPAGQYF; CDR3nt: TGTGCCAGCAGTTTAAATCCAGCGGGGCAGTATTTT
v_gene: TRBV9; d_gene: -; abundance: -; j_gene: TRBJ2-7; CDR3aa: CASSVDTGGSYEQYF; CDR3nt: TGTGCCAGCAGCGTAGACACTGGAGGCTCCTACGAGCAGTACTTC
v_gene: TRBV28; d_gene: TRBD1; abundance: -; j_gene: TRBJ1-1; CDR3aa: CASSFGTANTEAFF; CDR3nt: TGTGCCAGCAGTTTCGGGACAGCCAACACTGAAGCTTTCTTT
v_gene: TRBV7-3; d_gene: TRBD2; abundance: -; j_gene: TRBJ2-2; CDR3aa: CASSLTLAGGATNTGELFF; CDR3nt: TGTGCCAGCAGCCTCACACTAGCGGGGGGCGCTACGAACACCGGGGAGCTGTTTTTT
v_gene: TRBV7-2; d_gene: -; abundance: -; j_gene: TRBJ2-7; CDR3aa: CASSFGGRAYEQYF; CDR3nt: TGTGCCAGCAGCTTTGGGGGGCGCGCCTACGAGCAGTACTTC
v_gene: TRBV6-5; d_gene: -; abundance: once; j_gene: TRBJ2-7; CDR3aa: CASSYNQGREQYF; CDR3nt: TGTGCCAGCAGTTACAATCAGGGCAGAGAGCAGTACTTC
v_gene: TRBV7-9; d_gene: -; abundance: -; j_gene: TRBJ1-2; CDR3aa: CASSQFGLGGDYGYTF; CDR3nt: TGTGCCAGCAGCCAGTTTGGACTCGGCGGGGACTATGGCTACACCTTC
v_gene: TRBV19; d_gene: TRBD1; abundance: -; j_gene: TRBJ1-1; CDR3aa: CASSLGTGGTEAFF; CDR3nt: TGTGCCAGTAGTCTTGGGACAGGGGGCACTGAAGCTTTCTTT
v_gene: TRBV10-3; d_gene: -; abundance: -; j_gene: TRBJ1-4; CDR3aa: CAISEGEGVEEKLFF; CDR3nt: TGTGCCATCAGCGAAGGAGAGGGGGTGGAGGAAAAACTGTTTTTT
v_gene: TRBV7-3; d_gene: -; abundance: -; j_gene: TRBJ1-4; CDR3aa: CASSLGRAGLNEKLFF; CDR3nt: TGTGCCAGCAGCTTAGGGAGGGCAGGGTTAAATGAAAAACTGTTTTTT
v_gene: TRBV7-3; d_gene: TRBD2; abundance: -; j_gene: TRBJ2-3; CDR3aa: CASSLGTSGALDTQYF; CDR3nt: TGTGCCAGCAGCTTAGGGACTAGCGGGGCTTTAGATACGCAGTATTTT
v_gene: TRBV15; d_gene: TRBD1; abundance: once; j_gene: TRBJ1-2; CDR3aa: CATRGQGAFGYTF; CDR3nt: TGTGCCACCCGGGGGCAGGGGGCGTTTGGCTACACCTTC
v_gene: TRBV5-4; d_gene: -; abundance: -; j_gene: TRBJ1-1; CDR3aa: CASSSTDQGFLGWYTEAFF; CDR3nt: TGTGCCAGCAGCTCGACCGATCAGGGTTTCCTTGGATGGTACACTGAAGCTTTCTTT
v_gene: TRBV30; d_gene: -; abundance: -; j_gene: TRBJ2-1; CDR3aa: CAWSVTTGNNEQFF; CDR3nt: TGTGCCTGGAGTGTAACGACAGGAAACAATGAGCAGTTCTTC
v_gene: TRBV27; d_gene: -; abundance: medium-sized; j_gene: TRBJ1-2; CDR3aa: CASSPGTRPPSLYGYTF; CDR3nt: TGTGCCAGCAGTCCCGGGACAAGGCCCCCTTCGCTCTATGGCTACACCTTC
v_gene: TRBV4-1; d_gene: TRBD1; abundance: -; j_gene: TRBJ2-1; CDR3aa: CASLGQGYNEQFF; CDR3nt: TGCGCCAGCTTAGGACAGGGTTACAATGAGCAGTTCTTC
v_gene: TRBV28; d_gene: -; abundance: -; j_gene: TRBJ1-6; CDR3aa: CASSFSGSLVYNSPLHF; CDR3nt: TGTGCCAGCAGTTTTTCTGGAAGTCTGGTATATAATTCACCCCTCCACTTT
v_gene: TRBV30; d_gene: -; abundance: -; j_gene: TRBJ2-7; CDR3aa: CAWTTGTAYEQYF; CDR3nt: TGTGCCTGGACCACCGGGACGGCCTACGAGCAGTACTTC
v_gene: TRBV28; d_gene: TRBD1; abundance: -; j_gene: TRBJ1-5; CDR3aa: CASRDRGPSNQPQHF; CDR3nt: TGTGCTTCGAGGGACAGGGGGCCTAGCAATCAGCCCCAGCATTTT
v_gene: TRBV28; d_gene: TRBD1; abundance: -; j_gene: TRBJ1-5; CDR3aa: CASSNNRGFGNQPQHF; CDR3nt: TGTGCCAGCAGTAACAACAGGGGTTTTGGCAATCAGCCCCAGCATTTT
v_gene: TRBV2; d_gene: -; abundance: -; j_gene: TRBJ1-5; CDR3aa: CASQMGPGSNQPQHF; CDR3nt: TGTGCCAGCCAGATGGGCCCAGGAAGCAATCAGCCCCAGCATTTT
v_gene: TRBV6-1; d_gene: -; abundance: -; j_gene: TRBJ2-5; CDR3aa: CASSETHQETQYF; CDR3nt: TGTGCCAGCAGCGAGACACATCAAGAGACCCAGTACTTC
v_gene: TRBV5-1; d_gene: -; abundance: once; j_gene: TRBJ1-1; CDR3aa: CASSFQGGDTEAFF; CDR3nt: TGCGCCAGCAGCTTCCAGGGAGGGGACACTGAAGCTTTCTTT